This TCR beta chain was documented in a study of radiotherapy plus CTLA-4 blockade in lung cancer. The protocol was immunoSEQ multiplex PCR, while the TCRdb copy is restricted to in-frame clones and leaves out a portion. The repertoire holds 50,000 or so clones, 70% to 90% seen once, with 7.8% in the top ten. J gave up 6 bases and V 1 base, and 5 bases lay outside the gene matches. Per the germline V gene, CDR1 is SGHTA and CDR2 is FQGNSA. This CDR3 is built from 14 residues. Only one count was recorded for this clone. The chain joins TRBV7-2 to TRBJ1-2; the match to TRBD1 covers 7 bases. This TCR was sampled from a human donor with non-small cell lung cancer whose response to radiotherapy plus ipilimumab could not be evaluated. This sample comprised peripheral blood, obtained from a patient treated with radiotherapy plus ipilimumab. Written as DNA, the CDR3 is TGTGCCAGCAGCTTAGAGGGTACAGGGGATGGCTACACCTTC. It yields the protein CASSLEGTGDGYTF.